This T cell receptor (beta chain) was observed in a study of vaccination effects on CD4 cells after COVID-19. Sequencing was performed with immunoSEQ multiplex PCR; in TCRdb, only in-frame clones are kept and a portion is missing. The table has more than 30,000 clones, around three quarters seen once. CDR1 is LGHNA, CDR2 YNFKEQ, per germline. The CDR3 spans 18 residues. The V gene end was trimmed by 1 base and the J gene end by 0 bases; junction bases not matched to a gene: 4. The culture ran for less than 12 days, and then CD4+ T cells were isolated. With regard to this clone: What it recognizes is unknown.

This TCR came from a human donor who received a COVID-19 vaccine. The chain carries TRBV4-2 and TRBJ2-3; 13 bases align to TRBD2. The sequencing used CD4+ T cells from PBMCs cultured without peptide, collected before COVID-19 vaccination. The DNA for the CDR3 is TGTGCCAGCAGCCAAGGACTAGCGGGAGGACCGAGCACAGATACGCAGTATTTT. This translates into CASSQGLAGGPSTDTQYF.